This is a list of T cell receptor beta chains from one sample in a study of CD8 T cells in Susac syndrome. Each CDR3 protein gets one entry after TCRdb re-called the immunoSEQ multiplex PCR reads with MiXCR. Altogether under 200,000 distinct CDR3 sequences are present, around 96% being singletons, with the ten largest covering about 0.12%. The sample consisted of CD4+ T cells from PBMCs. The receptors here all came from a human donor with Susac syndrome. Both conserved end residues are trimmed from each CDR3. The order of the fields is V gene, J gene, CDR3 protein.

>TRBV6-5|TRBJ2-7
ASGRWSYEQY
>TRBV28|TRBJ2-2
ASSVPGQNTGELF
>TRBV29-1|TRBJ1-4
SVAGTPSEKLF
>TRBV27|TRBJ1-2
ASSLLGAGNYGYT
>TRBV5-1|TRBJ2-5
ASSFRLAAETQY
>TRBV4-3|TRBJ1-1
ASSAQGANTEAF
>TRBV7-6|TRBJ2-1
ASSLGVGSSFVHEQF
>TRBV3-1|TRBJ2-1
ASSQTTNSLGQF
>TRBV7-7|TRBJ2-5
ASSTGQGALETQY
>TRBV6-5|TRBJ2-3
ASSSSGGAADTQY
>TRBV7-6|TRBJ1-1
ASSLADGAEAF
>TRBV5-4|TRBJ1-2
ASSLNAHGYT